The clone carrying this T cell receptor beta chain was counted a few times. Each CDR3 protein gets one entry after TCRdb re-called the 5' RACE reads with MiXCR. The sample has hundreds of thousands of distinct CDR3 sequences; more than 20% are singletons. Unmatched junction bases numbered 7, after V lost 4 bases and J lost 4 bases. The length of the CDR3 is 15 residues. Germline V gene sequence: CDR1 SEHNR, CDR2 FQNEAQ (reference sequence). This record belongs to a study of T-cell memory formation after mild COVID-19. Study information: Largely donor-specific TCR clusters were found.

The specimen sequenced was PBMCs or a T cell subset sorted from them (not recorded which). This TCR was recovered from an adult woman who had mild COVID-19 (a few samples of this study predate the infection). Cell type and time point are not known. The chain joins TRBV7-9 to TRBJ1-2, with TRBD1 identical over 9 bases. Here the CDR3 DNA reads TGTGCCAGCAGCTCGTGGACAGGGGCGCCCTATGGCTACACCTTC. As protein: CASSSWTGAPYGYTF.